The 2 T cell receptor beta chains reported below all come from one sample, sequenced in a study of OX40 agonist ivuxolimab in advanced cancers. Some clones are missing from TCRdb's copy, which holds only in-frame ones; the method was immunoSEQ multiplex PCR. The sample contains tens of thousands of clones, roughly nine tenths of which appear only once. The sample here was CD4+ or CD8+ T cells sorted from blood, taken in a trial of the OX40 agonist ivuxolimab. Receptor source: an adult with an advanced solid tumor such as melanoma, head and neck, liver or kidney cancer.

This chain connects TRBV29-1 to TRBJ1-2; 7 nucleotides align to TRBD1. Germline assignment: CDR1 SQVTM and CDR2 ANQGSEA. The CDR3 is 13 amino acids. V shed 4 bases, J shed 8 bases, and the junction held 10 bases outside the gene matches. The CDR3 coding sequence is TGCAGCGTTGGGGGGTCGACAGGGAGCGGCTACACCTTC. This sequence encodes CSVGGSTGSGYTF.

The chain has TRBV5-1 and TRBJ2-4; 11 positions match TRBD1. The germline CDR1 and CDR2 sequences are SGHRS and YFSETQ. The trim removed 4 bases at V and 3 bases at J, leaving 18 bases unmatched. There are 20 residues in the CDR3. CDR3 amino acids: CASSAGTGGIGEGDKNIQYF. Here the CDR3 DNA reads TGCGCCAGCAGCGCCGGGACAGGGGGAATCGGGGAAGGGGACAAAAACATTCAGTACTTC.